The TCR beta chain described here comes from a study of regulatory T cells in long-lasting Graves disease. Study overall: Antithyroid drug intake by newly diagnosed Graves' patients had lasted under 3 months. Whole-study results and caveats: TCR diversity was lower in persistent Graves' patients (versus newly diagnosed ones).

The time point is: newly diagnosed GD, antithyroid drugs for less than 3 months. PBMCs were the source of the RNA used for TCR sequencing. CDR3-region Arm-PCR and iRepertoire HTBI primers produced the TCR beta libraries. Authors' methods: The samples yielded approximately 62 TRBV and some 15 TRBJ segments. TCRdb independently ran MiXCR on the multiplex PCR reads; one entry per CDR3 protein. TCRdb's processing, not the authors' own work, is the source of the V and J calls. This sample carries about 540,000 distinct CDR3 sequences, approximately 13% of them seen once, and the ten largest clones take about 9.1%. This clonotype was seen ten or more times. What it binds is unknown. V was cut by 11 bases and J by 2 bases, with 19 bases left in between. This CDR3 is built from 14 residues. Per germline, CDR1 SNHLY and CDR2 FYNNEI. This sample was shared with a second study, whose subject was T cells in Graves' hyperthyroidism and ophthalmopathy. From that second work: Carried out on the TCR CDR3, a first-round RT-PCR used the HTBI primer set.

The sample consisted of peripheral blood mononuclear cells (PBMCs), taken at new diagnosis, from a patient treated with antithyroid drugs. This TCR was recovered from a man aged 25-45 years with Graves disease. V gene TRBV2 combines with J gene TRBJ2-7, with D maybe TRBD1 (6 bases). The CDR3 bases are TGTGCCGCCGCGGGCCGGACAGTGGCCTACGAGCAGTACTTC. Encoded protein: CAAAGRTVAYEQYF.